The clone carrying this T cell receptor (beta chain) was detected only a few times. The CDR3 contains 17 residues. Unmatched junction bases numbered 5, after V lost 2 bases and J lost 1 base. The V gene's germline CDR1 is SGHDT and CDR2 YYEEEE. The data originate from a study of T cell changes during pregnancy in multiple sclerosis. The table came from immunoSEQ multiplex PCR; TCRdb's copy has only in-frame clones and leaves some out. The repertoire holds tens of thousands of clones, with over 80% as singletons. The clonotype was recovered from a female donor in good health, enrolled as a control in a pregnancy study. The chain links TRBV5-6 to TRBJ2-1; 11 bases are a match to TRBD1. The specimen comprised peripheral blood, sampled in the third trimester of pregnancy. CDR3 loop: CASSLPGQGASYNEQFF. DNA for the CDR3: TGTGCCAGCAGCTTACCCGGACAGGGGGCATCCTACAATGAGCAGTTCTTC.